This T cell receptor (beta chain) was captured by sequencing in a study of early T cells in non-severe SARS-CoV-2 infection. This clonotype was counted ten times or more. TCRdb reprocessed the 5' RACE reads with MiXCR, giving one entry per CDR3 protein. The sample lists approximately 56,000 distinct CDR3 sequences; approximately 11% were seen once. Sequenced input: whole blood. The clonotype originates from an adult who was a healthcare worker with PCR-confirmed SARS-CoV-2 infection or an uninfected control (not recorded which).

For the CDR3, the DNA is TGTGCCAGCAGCCCCCGACAGGGATCGATCACTGAAGCTTTCTTT. Encoded protein: CASSPRQGSITEAFF. The chain joins TRBV9 to TRBJ1-1, with 7 bases fitting TRBD1. Germline CDR1 SGDLS, CDR2 YYNGEE. This CDR3 has 15 amino acids. Trimming at V came to 4 bases and at J to 4 bases, leaving 10 bases not matched to a gene.